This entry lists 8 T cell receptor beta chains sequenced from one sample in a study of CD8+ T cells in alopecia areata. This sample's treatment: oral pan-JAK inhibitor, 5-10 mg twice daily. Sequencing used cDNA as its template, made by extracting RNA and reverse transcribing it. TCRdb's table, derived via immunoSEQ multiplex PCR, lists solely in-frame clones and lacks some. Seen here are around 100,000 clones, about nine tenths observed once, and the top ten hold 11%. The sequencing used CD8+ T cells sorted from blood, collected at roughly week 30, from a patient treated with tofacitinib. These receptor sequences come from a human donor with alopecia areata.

The CDR3 nucleotides read TGCAGCGCGGACAGGGGGCGAGGCGAGCAGTACTTC. Its translation: CSADRGRGEQYF. The V call is TRBV29-1, the J call TRBJ2-7; 11 nucleotides agree with TRBD1. V lost 7 bases, J lost 6 bases, and 5 bases stayed unmatched. Germline CDR1 reads SQVTM; CDR2 reads ANQGSEA. The CDR3 length is 12 residues.

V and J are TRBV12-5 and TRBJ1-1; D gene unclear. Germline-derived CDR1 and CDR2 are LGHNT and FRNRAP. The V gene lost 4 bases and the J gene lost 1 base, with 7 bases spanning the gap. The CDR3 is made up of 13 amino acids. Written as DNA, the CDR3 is TGTGCTAGTGGTTCATCCCGGAACACTGAAGCTTTCTTT. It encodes CASGSSRNTEAFF.

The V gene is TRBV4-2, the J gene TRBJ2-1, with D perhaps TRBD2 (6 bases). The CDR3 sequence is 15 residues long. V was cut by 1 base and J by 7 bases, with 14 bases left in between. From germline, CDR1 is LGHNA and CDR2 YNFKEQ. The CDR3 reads CASSQVPRAGNEQFF. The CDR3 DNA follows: TGTGCCAGCAGCCAAGTCCCTAGAGCGGGTAATGAGCAGTTCTTC.

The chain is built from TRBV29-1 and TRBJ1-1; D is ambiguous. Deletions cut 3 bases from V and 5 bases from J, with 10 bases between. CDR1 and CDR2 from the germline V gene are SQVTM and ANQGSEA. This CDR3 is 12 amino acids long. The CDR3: CSVDPQNTEAFF. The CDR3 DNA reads TGCAGCGTTGATCCGCAGAATACTGAAGCTTTCTTT.

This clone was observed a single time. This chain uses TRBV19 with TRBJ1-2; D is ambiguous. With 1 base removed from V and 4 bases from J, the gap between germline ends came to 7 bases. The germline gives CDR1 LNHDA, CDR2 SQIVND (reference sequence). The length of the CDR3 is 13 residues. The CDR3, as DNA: TGTGCCAGTAGTATAGTCCTTTCCTATGGCTACACCTTC. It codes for CASSIVLSYGYTF.

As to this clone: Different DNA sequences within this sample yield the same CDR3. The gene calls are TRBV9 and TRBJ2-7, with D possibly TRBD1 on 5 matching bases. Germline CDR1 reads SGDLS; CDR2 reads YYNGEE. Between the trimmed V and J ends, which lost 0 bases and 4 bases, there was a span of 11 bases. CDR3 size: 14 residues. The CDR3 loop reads CASSVGGGTYEQYF. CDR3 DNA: TGTGCCAGCAGCGTAGGGGGCGGAACTTACGAGCAGTACTTC.

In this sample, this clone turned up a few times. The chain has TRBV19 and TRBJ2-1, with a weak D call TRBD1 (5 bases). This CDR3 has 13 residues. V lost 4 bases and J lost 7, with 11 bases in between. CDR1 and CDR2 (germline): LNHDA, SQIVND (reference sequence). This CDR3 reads CASSKDILNEQFF. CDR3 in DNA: TGTGCCAGTAGTAAGGACATATTGAATGAGCAGTTCTTC.

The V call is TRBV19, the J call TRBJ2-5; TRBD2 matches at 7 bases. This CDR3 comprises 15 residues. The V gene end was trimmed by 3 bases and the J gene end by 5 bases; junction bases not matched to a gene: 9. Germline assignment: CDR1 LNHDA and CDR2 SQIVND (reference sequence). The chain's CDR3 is CASSMASGRVETQYF. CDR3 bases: TGTGCCAGTAGTATGGCTTCGGGGAGGGTCGAGACCCAGTACTTC.